This T cell receptor (beta chain) appears in the sequencing data of a study of T cells in women clearing cervical HPV infection. Whole-study context: Blood came at first lesion visit for cases, post-clearance for controls. Study findings and constraints: TRBV6-7 relative abundance averaged approximately 0.11% in cases and 0.15% to 0.2% in controls. Effector/memory and HPV-specific T cells were not isolated, and association timing is unknown.

Notes on this clone: No antigen is known for it. With the read ending 3 residues before the CDR3 end, the germline J gene is used to fill in that end.

immunoSEQ multiplex PCR used an average of around 1,200 ng genomic DNA. The table came from immunoSEQ multiplex PCR; TCRdb's copy has only in-frame clones and leaves some out. This table lists fewer than 35,000 clones. The CDR3 consists of 12 residues. Per germline, CDR1 ENHRY and CDR2 SYGVKD. The V and J ends lost 1 base and 7 bases respectively, with 7 bases between them. The origin of this receptor is a woman aged 18 to 69 with a cervical HPV16 infection that either progressed to CIN3+ or cleared (not recorded which). The chain carries TRBV10-3 and TRBJ1-2, with unresolved D. The sequencing sample was made of blood buffy coat. This CDR3 reads CAISEYNLGYTF. The DNA read from the CDR3 is TGTGCCATCAGTGAGTACAACCTTGGC.